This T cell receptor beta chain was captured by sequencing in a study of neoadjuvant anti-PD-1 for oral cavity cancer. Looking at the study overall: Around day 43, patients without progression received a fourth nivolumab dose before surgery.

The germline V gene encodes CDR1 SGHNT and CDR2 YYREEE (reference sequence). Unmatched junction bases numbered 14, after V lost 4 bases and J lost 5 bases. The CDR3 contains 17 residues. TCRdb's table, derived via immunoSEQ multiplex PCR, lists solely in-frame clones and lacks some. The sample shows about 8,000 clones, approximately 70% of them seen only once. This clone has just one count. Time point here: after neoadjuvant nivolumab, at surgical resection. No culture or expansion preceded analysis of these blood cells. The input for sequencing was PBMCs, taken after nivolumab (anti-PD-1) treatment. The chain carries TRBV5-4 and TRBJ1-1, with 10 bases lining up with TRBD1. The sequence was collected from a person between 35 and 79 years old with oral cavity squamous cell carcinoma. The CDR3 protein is CASSVGTGVRFRTEAFF. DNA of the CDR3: TGTGCCAGCAGCGTCGGGACAGGGGTACGCTTTCGTACTGAAGCTTTCTTT.